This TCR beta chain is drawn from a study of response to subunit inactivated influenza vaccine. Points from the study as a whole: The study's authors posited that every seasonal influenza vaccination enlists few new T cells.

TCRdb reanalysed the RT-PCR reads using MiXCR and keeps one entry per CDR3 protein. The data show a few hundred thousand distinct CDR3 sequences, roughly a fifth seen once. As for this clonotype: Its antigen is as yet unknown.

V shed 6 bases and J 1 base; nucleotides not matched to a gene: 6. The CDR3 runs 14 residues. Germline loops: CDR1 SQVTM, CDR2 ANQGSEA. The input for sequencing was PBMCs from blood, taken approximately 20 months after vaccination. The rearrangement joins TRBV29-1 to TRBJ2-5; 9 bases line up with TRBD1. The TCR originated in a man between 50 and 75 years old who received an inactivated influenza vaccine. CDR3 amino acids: CSVGRTGAQETQYF. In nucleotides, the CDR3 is TGCAGCGTAGGCCGGACAGGGGCCCAAGAGACCCAGTACTTC. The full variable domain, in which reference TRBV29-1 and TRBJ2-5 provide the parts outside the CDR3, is SAVISQKPSRDICQRGTSLTIQCQVDSQVTMMFWYRQQPGQSLTLIATANQGSEATYESGFVIDKFPISRPNLTFSTLTVSNMSPEDSSIYLCSVGRTGAQETQYFGPGTRLLVL.